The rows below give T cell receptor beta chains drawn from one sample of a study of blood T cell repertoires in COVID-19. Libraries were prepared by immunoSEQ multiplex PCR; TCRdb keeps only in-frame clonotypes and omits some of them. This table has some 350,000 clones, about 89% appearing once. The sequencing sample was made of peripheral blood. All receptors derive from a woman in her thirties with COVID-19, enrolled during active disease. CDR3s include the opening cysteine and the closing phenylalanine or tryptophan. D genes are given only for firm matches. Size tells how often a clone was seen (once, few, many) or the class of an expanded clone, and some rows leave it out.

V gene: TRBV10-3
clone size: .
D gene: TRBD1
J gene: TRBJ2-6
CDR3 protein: CAISRQGGAGANVLTF
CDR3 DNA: TGTGCCATCAGTAGACAGGGGGGAGCTGGGGCCAACGTCCTGACTTTC

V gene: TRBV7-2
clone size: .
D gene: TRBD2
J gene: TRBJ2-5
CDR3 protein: CASSLRLAGGQETQYF
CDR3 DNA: TGTGCCAGCAGCTTGCGACTAGCGGGCGGCCAAGAGACCCAGTACTTC

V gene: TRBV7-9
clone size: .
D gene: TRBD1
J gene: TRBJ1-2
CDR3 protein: CASSLGDRAYGYTF
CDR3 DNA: TGTGCCAGCAGCTTAGGGGACAGGGCCTATGGCTACACCTTC

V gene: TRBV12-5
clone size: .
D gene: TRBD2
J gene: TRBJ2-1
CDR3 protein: CASGSVSGGYNEQFF
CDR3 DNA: TGTGCTAGTGGTTCTGTTAGCGGGGGGTACAATGAGCAGTTCTTC

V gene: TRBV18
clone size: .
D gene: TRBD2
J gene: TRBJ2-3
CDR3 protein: CASSRTGGFTDTQYF
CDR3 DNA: TGTGCCAGCTCAAGAACCGGGGGGTTCACAGATACGCAGTATTTT

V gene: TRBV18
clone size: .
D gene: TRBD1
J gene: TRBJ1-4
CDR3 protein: CASSRLLQGGNEKLFF
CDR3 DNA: TGTGCCAGCTCACGACTCCTACAGGGGGGAAATGAAAAACTGTTTTTT

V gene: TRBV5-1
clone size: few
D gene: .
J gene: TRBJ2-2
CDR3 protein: CASSLARGTGELFF
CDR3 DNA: TGCGCCAGCAGCTTGGCCAGGGGCACCGGGGAGCTGTTTTTT

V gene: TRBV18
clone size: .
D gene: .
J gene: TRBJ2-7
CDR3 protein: CASSPPGKGEQYF
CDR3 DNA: TGTGCCAGCTCCCCGCCGGGAAAAGGCGAGCAGTACTTC

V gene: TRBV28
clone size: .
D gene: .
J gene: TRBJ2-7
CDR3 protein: CASSIGQGRFGSGGTYEQYF
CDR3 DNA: TGTGCCAGCAGCATAGGACAGGGGCGGTTTGGTAGCGGGGGCACCTACGAGCAGTACTTC

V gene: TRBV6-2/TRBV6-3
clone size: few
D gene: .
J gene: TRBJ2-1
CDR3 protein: CASSYLQSYNEQFF
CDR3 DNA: TGTGCCAGCAGTTATCTGCAGTCCTACAATGAGCAGTTCTTC

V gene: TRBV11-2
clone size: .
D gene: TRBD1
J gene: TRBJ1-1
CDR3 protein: CASSQRQGDTEAFF
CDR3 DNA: TGTGCCAGCAGCCAAAGACAGGGAGACACTGAAGCTTTCTTT

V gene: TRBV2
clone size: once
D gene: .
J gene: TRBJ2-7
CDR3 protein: CASSLSYEQYF
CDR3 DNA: TGTGCCAGCAGCCTATCCTACGAGCAGTACTTC

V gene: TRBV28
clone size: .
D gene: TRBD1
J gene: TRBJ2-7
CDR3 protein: CASSPQRTGGEQYF
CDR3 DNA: TGTGCCAGCAGTCCCCAACGGACAGGCGGGGAGCAGTACTTC

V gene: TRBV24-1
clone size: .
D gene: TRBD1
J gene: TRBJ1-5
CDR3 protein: CATSDLPYTGTGFSNQPQHF
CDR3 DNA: TGTGCCACCAGTGACTTACCGTATACCGGGACAGGATTTTCAAATCAGCCCCAGCATTTT

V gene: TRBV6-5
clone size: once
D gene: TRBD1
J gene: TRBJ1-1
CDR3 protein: CAIRQGSEAFF
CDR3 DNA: TGTGCCATAAGACAGGGGAGTGAAGCTTTCTTT

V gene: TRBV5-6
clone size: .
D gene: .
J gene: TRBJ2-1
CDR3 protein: CASSLNKEQFF
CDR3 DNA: TGTGCCAGCAGCTTGAACAAAGAGCAGTTCTTC